This T cell receptor beta chain was captured by sequencing in a study of post-analysis software for immune sequencing data. Study-level information: As for disease course, relapsing-remitting, secondary progressive and progressive-relapsing multiple sclerosis were all included.

V dropped 5 bases and J dropped 5 bases, with 15 bases sitting between them. The length of the CDR3 is 14 residues. The TCR beta cDNA libraries carried unique molecular identifiers. TCRdb re-derived calls from the PCR reads in MiXCR, one entry per CDR3 protein. The repertoire consists of some 370,000 distinct CDR3 sequences, with about a third occurring once and the leading ten covering 13%. This clonotype was seen a few times. Antigen specificity is unknown. General observations from the study: The five TRBV segments detected at higher frequency in patients than in controls included TRBV5-6, TRBV5-1 and TRBV20-1. When the samples were clustered directly with F measure, those that had been prepared in the same batch showed strong co-clustering. Multiple sclerosis patients had significantly lower normalized Chao1 diversity than controls.

The TCR was taken from a girl aged 5-17 years with multiple sclerosis. V is TRBV12-3 or TRBV12-4 and J is TRBJ2-5; the D is unclear. Sequenced material: blood. The CDR3 is CASSRQDLRETQYF. The DNA of the CDR3 is TGTGCCAGCAGTCGTCAGGATCTCCGGGAGACCCAGTACTTC.